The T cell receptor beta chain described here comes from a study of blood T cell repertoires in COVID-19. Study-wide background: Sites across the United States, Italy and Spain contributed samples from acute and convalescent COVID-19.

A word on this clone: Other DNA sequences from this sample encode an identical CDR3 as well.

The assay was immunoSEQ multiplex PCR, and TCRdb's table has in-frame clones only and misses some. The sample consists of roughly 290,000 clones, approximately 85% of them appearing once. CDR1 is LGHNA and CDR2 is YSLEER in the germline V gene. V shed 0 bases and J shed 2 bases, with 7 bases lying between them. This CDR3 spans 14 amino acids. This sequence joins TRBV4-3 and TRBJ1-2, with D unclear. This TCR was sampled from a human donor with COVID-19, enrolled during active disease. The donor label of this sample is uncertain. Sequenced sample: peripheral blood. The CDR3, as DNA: TGCGCCAGCAGCCAAGACGGAGGGAACTATGGCTACACCTTC. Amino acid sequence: CASSQDGGNYGYTF.